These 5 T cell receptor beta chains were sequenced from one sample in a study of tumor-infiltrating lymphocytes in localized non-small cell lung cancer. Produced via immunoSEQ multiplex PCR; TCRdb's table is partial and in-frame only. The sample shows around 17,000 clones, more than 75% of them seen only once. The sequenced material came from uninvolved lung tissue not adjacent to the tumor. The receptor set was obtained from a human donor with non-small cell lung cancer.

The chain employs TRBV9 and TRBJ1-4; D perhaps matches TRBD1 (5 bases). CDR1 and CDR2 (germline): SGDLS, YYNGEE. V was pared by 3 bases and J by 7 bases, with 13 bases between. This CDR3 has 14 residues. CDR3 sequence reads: CASSGTQGGEKLFF. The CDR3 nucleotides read TGTGCCAGCAGCGGGACACAAGGAGGTGAAAAACTGTTTTTT. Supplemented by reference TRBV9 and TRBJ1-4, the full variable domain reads DSGVTQTPKHLITATGQRVTLRCSPRSGDLSVYWYQQSLDQGLQFLIQYYNGEERAKGNILERFSAQQFPDLHSELNLSSLELGDSALYFCASSGTQGGEKLFFGSGTQLSVL.

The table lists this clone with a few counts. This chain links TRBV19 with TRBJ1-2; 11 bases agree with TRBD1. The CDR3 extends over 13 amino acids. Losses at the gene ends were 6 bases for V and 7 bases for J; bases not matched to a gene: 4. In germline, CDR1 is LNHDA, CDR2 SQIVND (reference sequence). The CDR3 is CASSPGQGVGYTF. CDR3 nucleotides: TGTGCCAGTAGCCCGGGACAGGGGGTTGGCTACACCTTC. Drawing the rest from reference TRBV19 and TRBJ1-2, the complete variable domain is DGGITQSPKYLFRKEGQNVTLSCEQNLNHDAMYWYRQDPGQGLRLIYYSQIVNDFQKGDIAEGYSVSREKKESFPLTVTSAQKNPTAFYLCASSPGQGVGYTFGSGTRLTVV.

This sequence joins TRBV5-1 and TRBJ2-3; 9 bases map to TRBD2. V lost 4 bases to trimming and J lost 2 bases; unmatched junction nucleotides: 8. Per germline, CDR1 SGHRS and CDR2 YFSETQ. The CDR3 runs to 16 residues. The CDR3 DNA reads TGCGCCAGCAGCAAACTAGCGGGCGCCCTCACAGATACGCAGTATTTT. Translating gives CASSKLAGALTDTQYF.

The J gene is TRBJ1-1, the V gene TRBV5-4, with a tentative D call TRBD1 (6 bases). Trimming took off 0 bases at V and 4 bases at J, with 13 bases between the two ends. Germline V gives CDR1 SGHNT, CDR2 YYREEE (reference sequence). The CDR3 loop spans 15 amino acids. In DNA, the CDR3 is TGTGCCAGCAGCTTGGTTGGGGGGGCAGGCACTGAAGCTTTCTTT. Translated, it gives CASSLVGGAGTEAFF.

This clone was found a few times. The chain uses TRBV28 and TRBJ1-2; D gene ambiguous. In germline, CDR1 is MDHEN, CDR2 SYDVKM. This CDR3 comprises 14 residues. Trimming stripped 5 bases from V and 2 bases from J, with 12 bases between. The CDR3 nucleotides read TGTGCCAGCAGTCCATCGGGCTTGAACTATGGCTACACCTTC. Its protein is CASSPSGLNYGYTF.